The rows below give T cell receptor beta chains drawn from one sample of a study of cytomegalovirus exposure and HLA in healthy donors. Sequencing was performed with immunoSEQ multiplex PCR; in TCRdb, only in-frame clones are kept and a portion is missing. The table lists 150,000 to 200,000 clones, approximately 80% of them singletons, with about 2.2% in the top ten. The sample taken for sequencing was PBMCs. Receptors were obtained from a woman in her twenties or thirties in good health and CMV-seronegative. CDR3s include the opening cysteine and the closing phenylalanine or tryptophan. Fields, in order: D gene, clone size, V gene, J gene, CDR3 DNA, CDR3 protein. D genes are given only for firm matches. Size tells how often a clone was seen (once, few, many) or the class of an expanded clone, and some rows leave it out.

TRBD1	.	TRBV7-2	TRBJ1-2	TGTGTCAGCAGCTGGGGACAGGAGGGGGGCTACACCTTC	CVSSWGQEGGYTF
TRBD1	.	TRBV6-5	TRBJ1-4	TGTGCCAGCAGCCAAGTAGGGGGCGATTATGAAAAACTGTTTTTT	CASSQVGGDYEKLFF
TRBD2	.	TRBV27	TRBJ2-7	TGTGCCAGCAGTTTATTGGTGGGGGGGGGAGGCGAGCAGTACTTC	CASSLLVGGGGEQYF
TRBD2	.	TRBV11-3	TRBJ2-1	TGTGCCAGCAGCACCGCTCGTGGCGGGAGAAGTGAGCAGTTCTTC	CASSTARGGRSEQFF
TRBD2	few	TRBV28	TRBJ2-1	TGTGCCAGCCCTACGTCTAGCGGGGCTAATGAGCAGTTCTTC	CASPTSSGANEQFF
.	.	TRBV7-9	TRBJ2-7	TGTTCCAGCAGCTTAGCCGGGGACGAGCAGTACTTC	CSSSLAGDEQYF
.	.	TRBV7-2	TRBJ2-1	TGTGCCAGCAGCCGCTTTTCGGGAAAGCAGTTCTTC	CASSRFSGKQFF
TRBD1	.	TRBV27	TRBJ2-7	TGTGCCAGCAGTCAAAGACAGGGTCTGGCCTACGAGCAGTACTTC	CASSQRQGLAYEQYF
TRBD1	.	TRBV27	TRBJ2-7	TGTGCCAGCAGATCGACCGGGACAGGCGCCCGCGAGCAGTACTTC	CASRSTGTGAREQYF
TRBD2	.	TRBV30	TRBJ2-5	TGTGCCTGGAGGGCTAGCGGGAGAGTTGAGACCCAGTACTTC	CAWRASGRVETQYF
TRBD1	.	TRBV7-2	TRBJ2-4	TGTGCCAGCAGCTTTCCAGGGGGAGACATTCAGTACTTC	CASSFPGGDIQYF
TRBD1	.	TRBV29-1	TRBJ1-1	TGCAGCGTTGAAGGACAGGGAAACACTGAAGCTTTCTTT	CSVEGQGNTEAFF
TRBD2	.	TRBV6-5	TRBJ2-2	TGTGCCAGTACTAGCGGGAGGGCGAGAAACGGGGAGCTGTTTTTT	CASTSGRARNGELFF
TRBD1	.	TRBV18	TRBJ2-5	TGTGCCAGCTCACCATCCTTAGGACAGGGAGGAGAGACCCAGTACTTC	CASSPSLGQGGETQYF
TRBD2	once	TRBV28	TRBJ2-3	TGTGCCAGCAGTGATAATCTTAGCGGGAGTCATCCGCAGTATTTT	CASSDNLSGSHPQYF
.	once	TRBV10-3	TRBJ1-2	TGTGCCATCAGCGAACAGGGAGACTATGGCTACACCTTC	CAISEQGDYGYTF
TRBD1	.	TRBV19	TRBJ1-2	TGTGCCAGTAGAGGGACAGCCTATGGCTACACCTTC	CASRGTAYGYTF
TRBD1	.	TRBV19	TRBJ2-5	TGTGCCAGTAGTGCCACAAAACCGGGACAGCTTCAAGAGACCCAGTACTTC	CASSATKPGQLQETQYF
TRBD1	few	TRBV10-3	TRBJ2-2	TGTGCCATCAGTGCCGGGGACAGGCGGTCCGCGGAGCTGTTTTTT	CAISAGDRRSAELFF
TRBD1	.	TRBV19	TRBJ1-5	TGTGCCAGTAGTTTACAGGGGGGCAATCAGCCCCAGCATTTT	CASSLQGGNQPQHF
.	.	TRBV29-1	TRBJ1-1	TGCAGCGTAGGAAGGGGGAACACTGAAGCTTTCTTT	CSVGRGNTEAFF
.	.	TRBV4-1	TRBJ1-1	TGCGCCAGCAGCCAAGAGCGGTCTAACAGGTACACTGAAGCTTTCTTT	CASSQERSNRYTEAFF
TRBD1	.	TRBV28	TRBJ2-7	TGTGCCAGCAGAGGACAGGGGTCTTCTTACGAGCAGTACTTC	CASRGQGSSYEQYF
.	few	TRBV6-9	TRBJ1-5	TGTGCCAGCAGTGAGGGCCCCGGGGTGCCCCAGCATTTT	CASSEGPGVPQHF
.	.	TRBV21-1	TRBJ1-2	TGTGCCAGCAGCAACCAACCGGGACAAAACTATGGCTACACCTTC	CASSNQPGQNYGYTF
TRBD2	.	TRBV5-1	TRBJ2-3	TGCGCCAGCAGCTTGTTTGTTGGCGGGGGGAACACAGATACGCAGTATTTT	CASSLFVGGGNTDTQYF
.	.	TRBV23-1	TRBJ2-7	TGCGCCAGCAGTCAGTATCGACAGGTTTGCCCCTACGAGCAGTACTTC	CASSQYRQVCPYEQYF
.	.	TRBV5-1	TRBJ1-6	TGCGCCAGCAGCTTGGAGACAGCCGCCTCACCCCTCCACTTT	CASSLETAASPLHF
.	few	TRBV25-1	TRBJ1-2	TGTGCCAGCAGTGAATTTGTGGGAGGTTCGGTGAACTATGGCTACACCTTC	CASSEFVGGSVNYGYTF
.	.	TRBV28	TRBJ1-5	TGTGCCAGCAGGCCGGGGGGGTCGGGGCAGCCCCAGCATTTT	CASRPGGSGQPQHF
.	.	TRBV19	TRBJ2-3	TGTGCCAGTAGTATATCCCTAGCGACGGGAGATACGCAGTATTTT	CASSISLATGDTQYF
.	.	TRBV4-3	TRBJ1-6	TGCGCCAACAGCCATGCGGGGGGAGGGACAATTAATTCACCCCTCCACTTT	CANSHAGGGTINSPLHF
.	once	TRBV6-5	TRBJ1-2	TGTGCCAGCACCTCGACAGACGTTAACTATGGCTACACCTTC	CASTSTDVNYGYTF
TRBD1	.	TRBV28	TRBJ2-1	TGTGCCAGCAGTTCCCCCGGCAGGGGGAACAATGAGCAGTTCTTC	CASSSPGRGNNEQFF
TRBD1	.	TRBV7-2	TRBJ1-6	TGTGCCAGCAGCTTCACAGGGGGCGAGGAGTCACCCCTCCACTTT	CASSFTGGEESPLHF
.	.	TRBV6-6	TRBJ2-7	TGTGCCAGCAGTTACGCTATCCACGAGCAGTACTTC	CASSYAIHEQYF
.	.	TRBV29-1	TRBJ1-2	TGCAGCGTCCGGAGCGGTGGCTACACCTTC	CSVRSGGYTF
TRBD1	.	TRBV29-1	TRBJ1-5	TGCAGCGTAATGACAGGGACGAATCAGCCCCAGCATTTT	CSVMTGTNQPQHF
TRBD1	few	TRBV28	TRBJ2-7	TGTGCCAGCAAAACTACAGGGGACGAGCAGTACTTC	CASKTTGDEQYF
.	once	TRBV5-6	TRBJ2-3	TGTGCCAGCAGCTTGGGACAGGCCAGCACAGATACGCAGTATTTT	CASSLGQASTDTQYF
.	.	TRBV1	TRBJ2-3	TGCACCAGCAGCCAAGTCCACGGCGGCGGGGGGAACACAGATACGCAGTATTTT	CTSSQVHGGGGNTDTQYF
TRBD1	.	TRBV10-2	TRBJ2-7	TGCGCCAGCAGTGAGCGGACAGGGGTCGACGAGCAGTACTTC	CASSERTGVDEQYF
.	few	TRBV7-2	TRBJ2-7	TGTGCCAGCAGCTTAGATAACAGGCAGGGCACCTACGAGCAGTACTTC	CASSLDNRQGTYEQYF
.	.	TRBV7-2	TRBJ2-1	TGTGCCAGCGGGAGCCAAAGCTCCTACAATGAGCAGTTCTTC	CASGSQSSYNEQFF
.	.	TRBV21-1	TRBJ1-1	TGTGCCAGGCTCGGGGGAGACACTGAAGCTTTCTTT	CARLGGDTEAFF
.	.	TRBV5-1	TRBJ2-3	TGCGCCAGCAGCTTGCCCCCCGAGCGGGTGGGACTCCCAGATACGCAGTATTTT	CASSLPPERVGLPDTQYF
TRBD1	.	TRBV19	TRBJ2-3	TGTGCCAGTACCCCGACAGGGAACACAGATACGCAGTATTTT	CASTPTGNTDTQYF